The 28 T cell receptor beta chains listed next were all sequenced from one sample in a study of cytomegalovirus exposure and HLA in healthy donors. Assay: immunoSEQ multiplex PCR; the TCRdb copy retains only in-frame clones and omits some. The repertoire holds 110,000 to 150,000 clones, just under 90% seen once, with around 6% in the top ten. Sequencing input: PBMCs. The source is a woman between 25 and 40 years old in good health and CMV-seropositive.

V usage is TRBV7-2 and J usage is TRBJ1-2; TRBD1 is a possible D gene (6 bases). This CDR3 contains 16 residues. The ends were cut back, 1 base at V and 5 bases at J, with 17 bases in the middle. The germline CDR1 and CDR2 sequences are SGHTA and FQGNSA. The CDR3 DNA is TGTGCCAGCAGCTTAGAGGTCAGGGGATCGGGATATGGCTACACCTTC. This translates into CASSLEVRGSGYGYTF.

The V call is TRBV19, the J call TRBJ2-2; TRBD2 might be the D (6 bases). V was shortened by 4 bases and J by 5 bases, with 14 bases between the two germline ends. The CDR3 totals 15 residues. The V gene's germline CDR1 is LNHDA and CDR2 SQIVND (reference sequence). The CDR3 DNA follows: TGTGCCAGTAGTACCCAGCGGGCTCTTACCGGGGAGCTGTTTTTT. This codes for CASSTQRALTGELFF.

This chain links TRBV28 with TRBJ2-3; weak D call: TRBD2 (5 bases). Trimming stripped 7 bases from V and 2 bases from J, with 16 bases between. The CDR3 is 15 residues long. The germline V gene encodes CDR1 MDHEN and CDR2 SYDVKM. CDR3 sequence: CASTPDPGITDTQYF. The CDR3 nucleotides are TGTGCCAGCACCCCAGACCCGGGAATCACAGATACGCAGTATTTT. The full variable domain, with the rest looked up from reference TRBV28 and TRBJ2-3, is DVKVTQSSRYLVKRTGEKVFLECVQDMDHENMFWYRQDPGLGLRLIYFSYDVKMKEKGDIPEGYSVSREKKERFSLILESASTNQTSMYLCASTPDPGITDTQYFGPGTRLTVL.

The chain recombines TRBV18 with TRBJ2-3; D is unclear. Germline CDR1 KGHSH, CDR2 LQKENI. Between the trimmed V and J ends, which lost 3 bases and 6 bases, there was a span of 10 bases. The CDR3 contains 13 residues. The CDR3 bases are TGTGCCAGCTCACCGCCTCCTAGGGATACGCAGTATTTT. Amino acids: CASSPPPRDTQYF.

The CDR3 DNA reads TGTGCCAGCAGCTTAACTAGCGGGGCCTACGAGCAGTACTTC. The encoded protein is CASSLTSGAYEQYF. V and J are TRBV7-8 and TRBJ2-7, with 10 bases that match TRBD2. Germline V CDR1 and CDR2: SGHVS, FQNEAQ. The CDR3 loop spans 14 amino acids. The V and J ends lost 2 bases and 2 bases, in that order; junction bases with no gene match: 0. The full variable domain, its missing parts supplied by reference TRBV7-8 and TRBJ2-7, is GAGVSQSPRYKVAKRGQDVALRCDPISGHVSLFWYQQALGQGPEFLTYFQNEAQLDKSGLPSDRFFAERPEGSVSTLKIQRTQQEDSAVYLCASSLTSGAYEQYFGPGTRLTVT.

The V call is TRBV15, the J call TRBJ2-1; D perhaps matches TRBD1 (6 bases). CDR1 is LNHNV, CDR2 YYDKDF, per germline (reference sequence). V was cut by 7 bases and J by 11 bases, with 24 bases left in between. This CDR3 comprises 15 residues. In nucleotides, the CDR3 is TGTGCCACCACCGAGGGGGTCGGGACCGCCGGGCAGCAGTTCTTC. Its translation: CATTEGVGTAGQQFF.

J is TRBJ2-5 and V is TRBV2; 14 bases match TRBD2. With V trimmed by 1 base and J by 5 bases, 3 bases remained unmatched. The CDR3 totals 16 residues. Germline-derived CDR1 and CDR2 are SNHLY and FYNNEI. CDR3 sequence reads: CASSEGGLAGVETQYF. The DNA for the CDR3 is TGTGCCAGCAGTGAAGGGGGACTAGCGGGAGTTGAGACCCAGTACTTC.

This clone was detected a few times. This chain links TRBV11-2 with TRBJ1-2, with 7 bases matching TRBD1. Germline CDR1 reads SGHAT; CDR2 reads FQNNGV. This CDR3 spans 17 amino acids. With V trimmed by 1 base and J by 7 bases, 15 bases remained unmatched. CDR3: CASSLGPVNRGLSGYTF. The CDR3, as DNA: TGTGCCAGCAGCTTAGGGCCGGTGAACAGGGGCCTGAGTGGCTACACCTTC.

The gene calls are TRBV7-3 and TRBJ2-7, with 9 bases that match TRBD1. CDR3 length equals 13 residues. The V gene's germline CDR1 is SGHTA and CDR2 FQGTGA. V gave up 5 bases and J gave up 5 bases; unmatched junction bases: 4. The CDR3 reads CASSTGTGNEQYF. The CDR3 DNA is TGTGCCAGCAGCACCGGGACAGGGAACGAGCAGTACTTC. Full variable domain (outside the CDR3, taken from reference TRBV7-3 and TRBJ2-7): GAGVSQTPSNKVTEKGKYVELRCDPISGHTALYWYRQSLGQGPEFLIYFQGTGAADDSGLPNDRFFAVRPEGSVSTLKIQRTERGDSAVYLCASSTGTGNEQYFGPGTRLTVT.

Only one count was recorded for this clone. The chain uses TRBV11-2 and TRBJ1-1; D is perhaps TRBD1 (6 bases). There are 13 residues in the CDR3. Deletions cut 3 bases from V and 5 bases from J, with 10 bases between. Germline-derived CDR1 and CDR2 are SGHAT and FQNNGV. The CDR3 reads CASSLQGWTEAFF. The CDR3 DNA reads TGTGCCAGCAGCTTGCAGGGGTGGACTGAAGCTTTCTTT.

The chain uses TRBV2 and TRBJ2-7, with D perhaps matching TRBD1 (5 bases). CDR3 length: 13 amino acids. The V gene's germline CDR1 is SNHLY and CDR2 FYNNEI. Deletions cut 3 bases from V and 4 bases from J, with 10 bases between. CDR3 in amino acids: CASSDTSGYEQYF. CDR3 nucleotides: TGTGCCAGCAGTGACACCTCAGGGTACGAGCAGTACTTC.

The CDR3 loop is CASSASGTGFYEQYF. The CDR3 bases are TGTGCCAGCAGCGCCTCCGGGACAGGGTTTTACGAGCAGTACTTC. This chain connects TRBV21-1 to TRBJ2-7; no DNA check was done on the table's D call, TRBD1. TRBV21-1 counts as a pseudogene. There are 15 residues in the CDR3.

The chain joins TRBV21-1 to TRBJ2-1; the D segment call TRBD2 is taken from the table without a DNA check. TRBV21-1 is labeled a pseudogene. The CDR3 has 15 residues. The CDR3 region is CASSRTAVTCNEQFF. CDR3 bases: TGTGCCAGCAGCAGGACTGCAGTTACGTGCAATGAGCAGTTCTTC.

The chain uses TRBV6-9 and TRBJ1-1; no definite D call. Per the germline V gene, CDR1 is MNHGY and CDR2 is SVAAGI. The ends were cut back, 4 bases at V and 11 bases at J, with 14 bases in the middle. There are 12 residues in the CDR3. CDR3 bases: TGTGCCAGCAGTTCCCCAGGTGGGCGTGCTTTCTTT. The encoded protein is CASSSPGGRAFF.

This rearrangement joins TRBV28 to TRBJ2-7; 8 bases map to TRBD2. The CDR3 length is 12 residues. V was pared by 9 bases and J by 7 bases, with 8 bases of the junction left unmatched. Germline V gene lookup returns CDR1 MDHEN and CDR2 SYDVKM. CDR3 amino acids: CASFTSGREQYF. CDR3 in DNA: TGTGCCAGTTTTACTAGCGGCCGAGAGCAGTACTTC.

The V gene is TRBV5-8, the J gene TRBJ2-2, with 10 bases aligning to TRBD1. The CDR3 totals 16 residues. Per the germline V gene, CDR1 is SGHTS and CDR2 is YDEGEE. V lost 3 bases to trimming and J lost 6 bases; unmatched junction nucleotides: 8. CDR3 nucleotides: TGTGCCAGCAGCTATCCCGGGACAGGGGTTGCCGGGGAGCTGTTTTTT. This translates into CASSYPGTGVAGELFF. Looking up the rest from reference TRBV5-8 and TRBJ2-2 gives the full variable domain: EAGVTQSPTHLIKTRGQQATLRCSPISGHTSVYWYQQALGLGLQFLLWYDEGEERNRGNFPPRFSGRQFPNYSSELNVNALELEDSALYLCASSYPGTGVAGELFFGEGSRLTVL.

The genes are TRBV28 and TRBJ2-7; TRBD2 matches 10 bases. From germline, CDR1 is MDHEN and CDR2 SYDVKM. With 5 bases clipped from V and 1 base from J, the junction kept 11 bases outside the gene matches. The CDR3 sequence is 17 residues long. The CDR3 loop reads CASSPNHSGRLSYEQYF. The CDR3 DNA is TGTGCCAGCAGTCCTAACCATAGCGGGAGGCTATCCTACGAGCAGTACTTC.

The chain has TRBV7-9 and TRBJ2-1; tentative D call: TRBD2 (5 bases). Trimming pared 5 bases from V and 0 bases from J, leaving 14 bases between. The CDR3 has 16 residues. Germline V gene data show CDR1 as SEHNR and CDR2 as FQNEAQ (reference sequence). The DNA for the CDR3 is TGTGCCAGCAGCCCGAAAGGGAGCCGCTCCTACAATGAGCAGTTCTTC. This gives the protein CASSPKGSRSYNEQFF.

This clone was seen a single time. This sequence joins TRBV6-5 and TRBJ2-5, with 7 bases that match TRBD2. Looked up from germline, CDR1 is MNHEY and CDR2 is SVGAGI. The CDR3 consists of 14 residues. V shed 6 bases, J shed 4 bases, and the junction held 8 bases outside the gene matches. The CDR3 is CASRLAEGGETQYF. The CDR3 DNA follows: TGTGCCAGCAGGCTAGCGGAGGGAGGAGAGACCCAGTACTTC.

The rearrangement uses TRBV15 and TRBJ2-3; no clear D. Looked up from germline, CDR1 is LNHNV and CDR2 is YYDKDF (reference sequence). The CDR3 has 11 residues. Trimming pared 5 bases from V and 9 bases from J, leaving 9 bases between. The CDR3 nucleotides read TGTGCCACCAGCCAGTCAGTCACGCAGTATTTT. This codes for CATSQSVTQYF.

V gene TRBV14 combines with J gene TRBJ1-3; weak D call: TRBD1 (5 bases). The V end lost 4 bases, the J end lost 1 base, and 14 bases lay between the germline ends. The germline gives CDR1 SGHDN, CDR2 FVKESK. The CDR3 loop spans 16 amino acids. The CDR3 DNA reads as TGTGCCAGCAGCCCCCAGGGTCCAATGTCTGGAAACACCATATATTTT. This codes for CASSPQGPMSGNTIYF.

The J gene is TRBJ2-7, the V gene TRBV6-1; tentatively, D is TRBD2 (5 bases). Germline CDR1 reads MNHNS; CDR2 reads SASEGT. The CDR3 loop spans 13 amino acids. Trimming cost V 10 bases and J 2 bases, with 15 bases left between them. CDR3 sequence: CATSHWGAYEQYF. CDR3 nucleotide sequence: TGTGCCACATCTCATTGGGGAGCCTACGAGCAGTACTTC.

The V call is TRBV19, the J call TRBJ1-2; 7 positions match TRBD1. The CDR3 sequence is 15 residues long. The germline V gene has CDR1 LNHDA and CDR2 SQIVND (reference sequence). After removal of 4 bases from V and 0 bases from J, the junction contained 5 bases not matched to a gene. CDR3 in DNA: TGTGCCAGTAGTACGCACGGGACAGCTAACTATGGCTACACCTTC. It codes for CASSTHGTANYGYTF.

V is TRBV28 and J is TRBJ2-5, with D perhaps matching TRBD2 (5 bases). Germline CDR1 MDHEN, CDR2 SYDVKM. This CDR3 has 13 amino acids. V lost 6 bases and J 2 bases, leaving 10 bases between the germline ends. The CDR3 sequence: CASSSTTQETQYF. The CDR3, as DNA: TGTGCCAGCAGCTCGACTACACAAGAGACCCAGTACTTC.

For the CDR3, the DNA is TGTGCCAGCAGCGCCCCGGGACAAAAGGCAGATACGCAGTATTTT. Translation gives CASSAPGQKADTQYF. The chain is built from TRBV9 and TRBJ2-3; weak D call: TRBD1 (6 bases). V was clipped by 3 bases and J by 4 bases, with 15 bases between them. This CDR3 has 15 amino acids. Germline assignment: CDR1 SGDLS and CDR2 YYNGEE.

The chain joins TRBV6-5 to TRBJ2-1; perhaps TRBD2 as D (5 bases). Germline loops: CDR1 MNHEY, CDR2 SVGAGI. CDR3 length: 14 residues. V was pared by 7 bases and J by 10 bases, with 20 bases between. The DNA for the CDR3 is TGTGCCAGCACCCCGTCTGGAGGCCCTCGGGAGCAGTTCTTC. Protein: CASTPSGGPREQFF.

The chain combines TRBV5-5 with TRBJ2-1, with TRBD1 matching 9 bases. J was trimmed by 4 bases and V by 4 bases; bases with no gene match: 6. This CDR3 is built from 15 residues. Germline assignment: CDR1 SGHKS and CDR2 YYEKEE (reference sequence). CDR3 DNA sequence: TGTGCCAGCAGCCCCGGGACAGGGCATTACAATGAGCAGTTCTTC. The encoded protein is CASSPGTGHYNEQFF.

The chain joins TRBV5-1 to TRBJ1-2, with 9 positions matching TRBD1. The CDR3 contains 15 residues. Germline-derived CDR1 and CDR2 are SGHRS and YFSETQ. V dropped 2 bases and J dropped 1; count of bases not matched to a gene: 3. The CDR3 sequence: CASSLEGQGNYGYTF. CDR3 bases: TGCGCCAGCAGCTTAGAGGGACAGGGTAACTATGGCTACACCTTC.